This T cell receptor (beta chain) was captured in a study of Graves' ophthalmopathy and Graves' hyperthyroidism. Whole-study findings and limits: Blood also contained most of the expanded thyroid clonotypes above 0.001 frequency.

RNA served as the template for amplifying TCR beta CDR3 regions. RT-PCR with HTBI primers came first, then second-round multiplex PCR. One entry per CDR3 protein results from TCRdb running MiXCR on the multiplex PCR reads. In the table there are 740,000 or so distinct CDR3 sequences, approximately 40% of which are singletons. Presentation of ophthalmopathy in the donors involved moderate-to-severe activity, CAS ≥3, NOSPECS ≥4 and a duration under 3 months. PBMCs were isolated by Ficoll-Paque density gradient centrifugation, using roughly 10 ml of fresh peripheral blood as the starting material. Germline loops: CDR1 KGHDR, CDR2 SFDVKD. The CDR3 spans 14 residues. As for this clonotype: What it recognizes is unknown. A single base separates this from a much larger clone, so it may be a read error.

This TCR was recovered from an adult man with Graves' ophthalmopathy. Sequencing input: peripheral blood. This chain links TRBV24-1 with TRBJ1-5, with TRBD1 as a possible D gene (5 bases). In DNA, the CDR3 is TGTGCCACCAGTCCGGGGTGGGGCAATCGGCCCCAGCATTTT. This encodes CATSPGWGNRPQHF.